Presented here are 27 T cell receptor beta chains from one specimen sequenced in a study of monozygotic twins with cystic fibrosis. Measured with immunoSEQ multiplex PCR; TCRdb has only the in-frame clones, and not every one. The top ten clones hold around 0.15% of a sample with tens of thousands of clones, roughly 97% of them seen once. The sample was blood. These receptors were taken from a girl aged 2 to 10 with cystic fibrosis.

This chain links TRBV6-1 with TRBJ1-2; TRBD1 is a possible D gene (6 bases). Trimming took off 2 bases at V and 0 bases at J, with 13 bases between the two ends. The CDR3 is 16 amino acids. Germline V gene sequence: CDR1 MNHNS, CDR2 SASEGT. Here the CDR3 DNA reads TGTGCCAGCAGTGAAATAAGTACAGGGTCTAACTATGGCTACACCTTC. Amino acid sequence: CASSEISTGSNYGYTF.

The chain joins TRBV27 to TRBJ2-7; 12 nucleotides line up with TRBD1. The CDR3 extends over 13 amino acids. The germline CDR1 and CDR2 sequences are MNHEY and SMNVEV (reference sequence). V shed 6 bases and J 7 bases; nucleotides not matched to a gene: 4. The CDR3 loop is CASRPGQGAEQYF. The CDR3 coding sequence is TGTGCCAGCAGGCCGGGACAGGGGGCTGAGCAGTACTTC.

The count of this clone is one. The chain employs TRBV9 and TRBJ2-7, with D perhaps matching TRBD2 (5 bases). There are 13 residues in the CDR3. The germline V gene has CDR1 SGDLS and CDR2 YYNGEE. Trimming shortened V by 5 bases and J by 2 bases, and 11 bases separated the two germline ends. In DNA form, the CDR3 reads TGTGCCAGCAGTCGGACGGGGACCTACGAGCAGTACTTC. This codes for CASSRTGTYEQYF.

The DNA for the CDR3 is TGTGCCAGCAGCGACGCCAGGGGGTCGGCCGAGCAGTACTTC. It specifies CASSDARGSAEQYF. The chain is built from TRBV25-1 and TRBJ2-7; TRBD1 matches 7 bases. J gave up 6 bases and V 6 bases, and 11 bases lay outside the gene matches. Germline values: CDR1 MGHDK, CDR2 SYGVNS. The CDR3 totals 14 residues.

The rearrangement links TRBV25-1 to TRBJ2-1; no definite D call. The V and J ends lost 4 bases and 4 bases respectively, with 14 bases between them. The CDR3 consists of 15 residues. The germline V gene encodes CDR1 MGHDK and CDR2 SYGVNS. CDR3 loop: CASSALSTLYNEQFF. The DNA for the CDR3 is TGTGCCAGCAGTGCCCTCAGTACTCTTTACAATGAGCAGTTCTTC.

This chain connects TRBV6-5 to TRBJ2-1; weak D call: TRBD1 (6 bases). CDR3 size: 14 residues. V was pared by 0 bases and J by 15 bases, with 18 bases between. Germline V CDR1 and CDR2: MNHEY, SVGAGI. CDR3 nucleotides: TGTGCCAGCAGTTACTCGCTCGGGCAGGGGACGAGGTTCTTC. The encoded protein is CASSYSLGQGTRFF.

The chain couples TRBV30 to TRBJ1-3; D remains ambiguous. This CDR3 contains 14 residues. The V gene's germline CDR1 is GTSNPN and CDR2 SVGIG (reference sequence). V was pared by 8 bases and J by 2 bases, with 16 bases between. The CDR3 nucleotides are TGTGCCGTTTCAAGGTGGGGTCCTGGAAACACCATATATTTT. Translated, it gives CAVSRWGPGNTIYF.

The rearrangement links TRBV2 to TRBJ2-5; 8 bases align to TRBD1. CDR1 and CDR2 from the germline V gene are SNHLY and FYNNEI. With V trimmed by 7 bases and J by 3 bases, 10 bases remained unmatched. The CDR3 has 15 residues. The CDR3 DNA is TGTGCCAGCAACGACAGGGGTACACAGAAAGAGACCCAGTACTTC. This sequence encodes CASNDRGTQKETQYF.

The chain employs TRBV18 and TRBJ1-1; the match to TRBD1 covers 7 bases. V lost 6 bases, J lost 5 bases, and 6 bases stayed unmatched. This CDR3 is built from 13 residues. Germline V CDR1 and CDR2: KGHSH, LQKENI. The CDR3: CASSPDRSTEAFF. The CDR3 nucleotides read TGTGCCAGCTCCCCGGACAGGTCGACTGAAGCTTTCTTT.

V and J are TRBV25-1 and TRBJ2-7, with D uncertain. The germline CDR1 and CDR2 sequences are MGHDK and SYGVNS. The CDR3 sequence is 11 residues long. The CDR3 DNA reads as TGTGCTCTAAGGTGTCTCCACGAGCAGTACTTC. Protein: CALRCLHEQYF.

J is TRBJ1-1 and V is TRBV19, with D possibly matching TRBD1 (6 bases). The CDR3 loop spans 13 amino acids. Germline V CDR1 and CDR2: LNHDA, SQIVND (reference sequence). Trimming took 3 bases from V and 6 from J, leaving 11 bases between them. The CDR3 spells CASSMAGASEAFF. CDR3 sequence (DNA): TGTGCCAGTAGTATGGCGGGGGCCTCTGAAGCTTTCTTT.

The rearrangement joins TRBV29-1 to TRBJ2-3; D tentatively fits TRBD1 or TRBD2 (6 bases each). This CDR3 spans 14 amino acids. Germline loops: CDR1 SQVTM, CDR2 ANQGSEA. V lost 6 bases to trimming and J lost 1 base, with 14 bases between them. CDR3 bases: TGCAGCGTCGATGAGGGGGGACGCACAGATACGCAGTATTTT. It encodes CSVDEGGRTDTQYF.

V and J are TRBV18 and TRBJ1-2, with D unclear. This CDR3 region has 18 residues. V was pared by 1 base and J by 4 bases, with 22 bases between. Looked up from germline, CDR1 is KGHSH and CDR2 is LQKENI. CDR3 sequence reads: CASSPLIGRQEGPYGYTF. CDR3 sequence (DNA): TGTGCCAGCTCACCACTCATAGGAAGACAAGAAGGGCCCTATGGCTACACCTTC. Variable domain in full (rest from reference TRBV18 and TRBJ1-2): NAGVMQNPRHLVRRRGQEARLRCSPMKGHSHVYWYRQLPEEGLKFMVYLQKENIIDESGMPKERFSAEFPKEGPSILRIQQVVRGDSAAYFCASSPLIGRQEGPYGYTFGSGTRLTVV.

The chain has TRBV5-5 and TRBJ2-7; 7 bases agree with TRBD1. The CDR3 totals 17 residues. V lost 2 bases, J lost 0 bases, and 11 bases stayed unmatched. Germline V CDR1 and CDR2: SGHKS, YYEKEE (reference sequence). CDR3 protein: CASSLSSGQRFSYEQYF. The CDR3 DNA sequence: TGTGCCAGCAGCTTATCCTCGGGACAGAGATTCTCCTACGAGCAGTACTTC.

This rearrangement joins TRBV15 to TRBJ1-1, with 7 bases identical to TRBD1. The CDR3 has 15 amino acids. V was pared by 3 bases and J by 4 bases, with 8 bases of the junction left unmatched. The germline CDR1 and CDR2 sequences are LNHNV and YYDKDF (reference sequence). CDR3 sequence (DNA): TGTGCCACCAGCAGCGCGACAGGGTCCGGCACTGAAGCTTTCTTT. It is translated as CATSSATGSGTEAFF.

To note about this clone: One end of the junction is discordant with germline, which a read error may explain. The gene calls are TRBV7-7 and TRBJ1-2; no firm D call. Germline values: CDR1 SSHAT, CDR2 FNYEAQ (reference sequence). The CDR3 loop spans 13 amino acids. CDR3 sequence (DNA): TGTGCTAGCAGCTTAGGTCCGGGGTCTCACACGGTCTTC. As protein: CASSLGPGSHTVF.

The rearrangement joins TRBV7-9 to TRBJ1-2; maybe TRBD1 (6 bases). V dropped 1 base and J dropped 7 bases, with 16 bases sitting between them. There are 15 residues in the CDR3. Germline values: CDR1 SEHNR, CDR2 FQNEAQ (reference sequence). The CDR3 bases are TGTGCCAGCAGCTTAGAAGGGGTTGGGGGCATTGGCTACACCTTC. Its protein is CASSLEGVGGIGYTF.

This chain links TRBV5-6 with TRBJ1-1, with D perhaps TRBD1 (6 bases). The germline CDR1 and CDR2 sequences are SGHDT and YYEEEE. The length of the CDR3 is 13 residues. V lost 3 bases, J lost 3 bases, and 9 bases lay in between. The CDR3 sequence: CASSSTGHTEAFF. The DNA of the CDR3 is TGTGCCAGCAGCTCTACAGGGCACACTGAAGCTTTCTTT.

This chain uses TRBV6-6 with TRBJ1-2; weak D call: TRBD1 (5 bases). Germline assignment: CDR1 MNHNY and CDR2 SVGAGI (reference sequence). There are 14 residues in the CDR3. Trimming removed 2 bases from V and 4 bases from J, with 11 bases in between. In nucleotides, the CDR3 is TGTGCCAGCAGTTACCCAGGGTGGGGCTATGGCTACACCTTC. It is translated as CASSYPGWGYGYTF.

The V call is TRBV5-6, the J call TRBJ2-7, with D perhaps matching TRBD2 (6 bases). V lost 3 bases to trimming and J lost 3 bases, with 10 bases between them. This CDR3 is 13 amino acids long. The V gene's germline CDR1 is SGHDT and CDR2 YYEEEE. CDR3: CASSSGRGYEQYF. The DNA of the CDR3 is TGTGCCAGCAGCTCCGGGCGGGGCTACGAGCAGTACTTC. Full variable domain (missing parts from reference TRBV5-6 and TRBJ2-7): DAGVTQSPTHLIKTRGQQVTLRCSPKSGHDTVSWYQQALGQGPQFIFQYYEEEERQRGNFPDRFSGHQFPNYSSELNVNALLLGDSALYLCASSSGRGYEQYFGPGTRLTVT.

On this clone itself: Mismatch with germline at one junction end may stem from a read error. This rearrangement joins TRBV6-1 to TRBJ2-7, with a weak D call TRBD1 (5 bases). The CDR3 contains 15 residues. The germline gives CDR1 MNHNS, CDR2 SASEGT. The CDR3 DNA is TGTGCCAGCAGGGAAGAGGACATTATAGGGTACGAGCAGTACTTC. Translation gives CASREEDIIGYEQYF.

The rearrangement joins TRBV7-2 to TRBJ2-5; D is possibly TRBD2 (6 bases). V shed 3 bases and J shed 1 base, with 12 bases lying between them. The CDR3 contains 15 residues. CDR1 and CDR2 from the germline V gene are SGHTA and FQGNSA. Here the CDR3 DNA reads TGTGCCAGCAGCTTGGTTACTAGCAGCCAAGAGACCCAGTACTTC. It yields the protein CASSLVTSSQETQYF.

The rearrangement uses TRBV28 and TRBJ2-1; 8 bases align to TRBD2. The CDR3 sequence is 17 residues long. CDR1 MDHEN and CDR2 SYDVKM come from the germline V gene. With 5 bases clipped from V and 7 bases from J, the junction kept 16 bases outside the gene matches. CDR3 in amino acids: CASSPRLLAVQGNEQFF. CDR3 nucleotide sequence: TGTGCCAGCAGTCCCCGCCTACTAGCGGTCCAAGGGAATGAGCAGTTCTTC.

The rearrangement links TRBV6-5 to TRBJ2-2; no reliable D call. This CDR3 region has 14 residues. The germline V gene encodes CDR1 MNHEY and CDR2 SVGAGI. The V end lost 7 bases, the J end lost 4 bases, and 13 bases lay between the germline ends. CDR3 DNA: TGTGCCAGCAAGTGGGGATTGGGCACCGGGGAGCTGTTTTTT. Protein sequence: CASKWGLGTGELFF.

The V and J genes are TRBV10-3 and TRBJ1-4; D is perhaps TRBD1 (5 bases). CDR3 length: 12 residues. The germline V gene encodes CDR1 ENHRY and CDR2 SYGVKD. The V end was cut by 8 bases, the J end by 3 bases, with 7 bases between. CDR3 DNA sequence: TGTGCCATCCGGGACTCTAATGAAAAACTGTTTTTT. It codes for CAIRDSNEKLFF.

In DNA, the CDR3 is TGTGCCAGCAGGGGTCTCTACGAGCAGTACTTC. Translation gives CASRGLYEQYF. The V and J genes are TRBV6-9 and TRBJ2-7; D gene ambiguous. Per the germline V gene, CDR1 is MNHGY and CDR2 is SVAAGI. V lost 6 bases to trimming and J lost 3 bases, with 6 bases between them. The CDR3 loop spans 11 amino acids.

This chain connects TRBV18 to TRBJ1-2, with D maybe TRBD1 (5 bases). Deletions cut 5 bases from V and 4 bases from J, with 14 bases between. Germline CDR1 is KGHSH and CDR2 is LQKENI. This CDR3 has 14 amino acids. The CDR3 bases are TGTGCCAGCTCATCGGGGACCGAGGGCTATGGCTACACCTTC. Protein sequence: CASSSGTEGYGYTF.